These 19 T cell receptor beta chains were all obtained from the same sample, sequenced in a study of blood T cell repertoires in COVID-19 (dated by TCRdb to about 2020). Library preparation used the immunoSEQ multiplex PCR assay. The table was pulled from immuneACCESS by TCRdb, which kept in-frame rearrangements only. Such tables lose some clones; where checked, under half of the loss comes from unresolved V genes, and the rest has no known cause. This sample holds about 110,000 clones; less than 80% were observed only once. More than 5.5% of the sample goes to the ten largest clones. The material sequenced was peripheral blood. The receptors originated from an older man with COVID-19, enrolled during active disease.

The chain recombines TRBV14 with TRBJ2-7; 7 bases match TRBD1. V was clipped by 5 bases and J by 3 bases; unmatched bases: 19. Germline assignment: CDR1 SGHDN and CDR2 FVKESK. This CDR3 has 18 amino acids. CDR3 region: CASSETGYLGRIIYEQYF. DNA of the CDR3: TGTGCCAGCAGCGAGACAGGGTATTTGGGCCGAATCATCTACGAGCAGTACTTC. The whole variable domain, filled in from reference TRBV14 and TRBJ2-7, reads EAGVTQFPSHSVIEKGQTVTLRCDPISGHDNLYWYRRVMGKEIKFLLHFVKESKQDESGMPNNRFLAERTGGTYSTLKVQPAELEDSGVYFCASSETGYLGRIIYEQYFGPGTRLTVT.

The chain links TRBV7-8 to TRBJ1-2; D may be TRBD1 (5 bases). CDR3 size: 15 residues. V lost 5 bases and J lost 7, with 20 bases in between. Germline CDR1 reads SGHVS; CDR2 reads FQNEAQ. The CDR3 reads CASSQGGGELGGYTF. As DNA, the CDR3 is TGTGCCAGCAGCCAAGGCGGAGGGGAGTTGGGTGGCTACACCTTC.

The chain has TRBV3-1 (or the pseudogene TRBV3-2) and TRBJ2-1, with a weak D call TRBD2 (6 bases). The V end was cut by 4 bases, the J end by 2 bases, with 18 bases between. The germline CDR1 and CDR2 sequences are LGHDT and YNNKEL (reference sequence). The CDR3 has 17 residues. In DNA form, the CDR3 reads TGTGCCAGCAGCCTGAGAGGAGGCGGGATCCCCTACAATGAGCAGTTCTTC. Its translation is CASSLRGGGIPYNEQFF.

This chain uses TRBV6-4 with TRBJ1-2; 7 bases line up with TRBD1. The CDR3 runs 12 residues. After removal of 7 bases from V and 8 bases from J, the junction contained 7 bases not matched to a gene. From germline, CDR1 is MRHNA and CDR2 SNTAGT. This CDR3 reads CASKRGLEGYTF. The CDR3 DNA follows: TGTGCCAGCAAGAGGGGGCTAGAGGGCTACACCTTC.

The chain recombines TRBV28 with TRBJ2-1; 12 bases match TRBD2. There are 18 residues in the CDR3. Germline values: CDR1 MDHEN, CDR2 SYDVKM. With V trimmed by 3 bases and J by 2 bases, 8 bases remained unmatched. The CDR3 reads CASSFPGLAGPTYNEQFF. In DNA, the CDR3 is TGTGCCAGCAGTTTCCCGGGACTAGCGGGCCCAACCTACAATGAGCAGTTCTTC.

The chain uses TRBV24-1 and TRBJ2-5, with D uncertain. The CDR3 has 14 residues. Germline values: CDR1 KGHDR, CDR2 SFDVKD. V lost 4 bases to trimming and J lost 2 bases, with 10 bases between them. The CDR3: CATSDPAVQETQYF. DNA for the CDR3: TGTGCCACCAGTGACCCCGCGGTACAAGAGACCCAGTACTTC.

This sequence joins TRBV5-6 and TRBJ2-5; D perhaps matches TRBD2 (6 bases). Germline CDR1 is SGHDT and CDR2 is YYEEEE. The CDR3 spans 15 residues. V gave up 0 bases and J gave up 3 bases, with 12 bases separating them. CDR3 DNA: TGTGCCAGCAGCTTGGCGGGACTTTATAAAGAGACCCAGTACTTC. Translating gives CASSLAGLYKETQYF.

The chain recombines TRBV3-1 (or the pseudogene TRBV3-2) with TRBJ1-5, with 9 bases that match TRBD1. V gave up 2 bases and J gave up 4 bases; unmatched junction bases: 3. CDR3 size: 15 residues. The germline V gene encodes CDR1 LGHDT and CDR2 YNNKEL (reference sequence). CDR3 nucleotide sequence: TGTGCCAGCAGCCAAATGGACAGGGGAAATCAGCCCCAGCATTTT. Its protein product is CASSQMDRGNQPQHF.

The J gene is TRBJ2-5, the V gene TRBV6-5; TRBD2 might be the D (8 bases). V lost 0 bases and J 6 bases, leaving 17 bases between the germline ends. Germline lookup yields CDR1 MNHEY and CDR2 SVGAGI. The CDR3 covers 16 residues. The CDR3 DNA follows: TGTGCCAGCAGTTACTCGAGAGGGGGCGGGAGGAAGACCCAGTACTTC. Its protein product is CASSYSRGGGRKTQYF.

The chain recombines TRBV2 with TRBJ1-2, with 7 bases aligning to TRBD1. V dropped 8 bases and J dropped 7; count of bases not matched to a gene: 10. The CDR3 is 13 residues long. Per the germline V gene, CDR1 is SNHLY and CDR2 is FYNNEI. CDR3 loop: CASEPPGQAGYTF. The CDR3 DNA is TGTGCCAGCGAACCCCCAGGACAGGCTGGCTACACCTTC.

This rearrangement joins TRBV28 to TRBJ2-5; D ambiguous. CDR3 length: 13 residues. Germline V gene data show CDR1 as MDHEN and CDR2 as SYDVKM. V was trimmed by 4 bases and J by 4 bases, leaving 10 bases between them. CDR3 nucleotides: TGTGCCAGCAGTTGGGCGCTGGCAGAGACCCAGTACTTC. This translates into CASSWALAETQYF.

This rearrangement joins TRBV4-1 to TRBJ2-6; 8 bases fit TRBD2. The CDR3 length is 20 residues. With 0 bases clipped from V and 0 bases from J, the junction kept 10 bases outside the gene matches. Germline V gives CDR1 MGHRA, CDR2 YSYEKL. The CDR3 coding sequence is TGCGCCAGCAGCCAAGATTCTGGGGCTAGCGGGTACTCTGGGGCCAACGTCCTGACTTTC. It yields the protein CASSQDSGASGYSGANVLTF.

The chain combines TRBV6-4 with TRBJ2-2; the match to TRBD2 covers 9 bases. The trim removed 0 bases at V and 6 bases at J, leaving 2 bases unmatched. Germline assignment: CDR1 MRHNA and CDR2 SNTAGT. The CDR3 is made up of 15 amino acids. The CDR3 sequence is CASSDSAGGSGELFF. The CDR3 bases are TGTGCCAGCAGTGACTCAGCGGGAGGTTCCGGGGAGCTGTTTTTT.

The rearrangement links TRBV7-2 to TRBJ2-1; weak D call: TRBD2 (6 bases). This CDR3 comprises 13 residues. V gave up 5 bases and J gave up 9 bases, with 14 bases separating them. Germline assignment: CDR1 SGHTA and CDR2 FQGNSA. The CDR3 protein is CASSPQGGLEQFF. In nucleotides, the CDR3 is TGTGCCAGCAGCCCTCAGGGAGGTCTTGAGCAGTTCTTC.

There are a few counts of this clone. The chain has TRBV27 and TRBJ2-7, with D possibly being TRBD1 (5 bases). The V gene's germline CDR1 is MNHEY and CDR2 SMNVEV (reference sequence). V was pared by 4 bases and J by 3 bases, with 16 bases between. This CDR3 has 15 amino acids. DNA for the CDR3: TGTGCCAGCAGTTCCTCGGGCCAGGGCCTCTACGAGCAGTACTTC. Translating it yields CASSSSGQGLYEQYF.

V and J are TRBV2 and TRBJ2-3; maybe TRBD2 (7 bases). Germline CDR1 reads SNHLY; CDR2 reads FYNNEI. The germline V and J ends were trimmed by 7 bases and 4 bases, with 18 bases remaining between them. The CDR3 consists of 15 residues. CDR3 nucleotide sequence: TGTGCCAGCACCGGAGTGGGGGGGCTCGCAGATACGCAGTATTTT. It specifies CASTGVGGLADTQYF.

V and J are TRBV24-1 and TRBJ2-3, with D maybe TRBD2 (6 bases). Germline loops: CDR1 KGHDR, CDR2 SFDVKD. V was cut by 3 bases and J by 3 bases, with 12 bases left in between. The CDR3 contains 15 residues. CDR3 region: CATSDQGGGTDTQYF. The CDR3 coding sequence is TGTGCCACCAGTGATCAGGGTGGGGGGACAGATACGCAGTATTTT.

V usage is TRBV19 and J usage is TRBJ2-5; 11 bases align to TRBD2. CDR1 is LNHDA, CDR2 SQIVND, per germline (reference sequence). The CDR3 is made up of 15 amino acids. Germline trimming cut 5 bases from V and 2 bases from J; bases unmatched to any gene: 4. The CDR3 sequence: CASSLGTSGQETQYF. CDR3 coding DNA: TGTGCCAGTAGTCTAGGGACTAGCGGACAAGAGACCCAGTACTTC.

The V call is TRBV12-2, the J call TRBJ2-5; the table gives TRBD2 as D, unverified against the DNA. TRBV12-2 counts as a pseudogene. This CDR3 has 14 residues. CDR3 protein: CASRLARGRETQYF. DNA for the CDR3: TGTGCAAGTCGCTTAGCGCGTGGTAGAGAGACCCAGTACTTC.